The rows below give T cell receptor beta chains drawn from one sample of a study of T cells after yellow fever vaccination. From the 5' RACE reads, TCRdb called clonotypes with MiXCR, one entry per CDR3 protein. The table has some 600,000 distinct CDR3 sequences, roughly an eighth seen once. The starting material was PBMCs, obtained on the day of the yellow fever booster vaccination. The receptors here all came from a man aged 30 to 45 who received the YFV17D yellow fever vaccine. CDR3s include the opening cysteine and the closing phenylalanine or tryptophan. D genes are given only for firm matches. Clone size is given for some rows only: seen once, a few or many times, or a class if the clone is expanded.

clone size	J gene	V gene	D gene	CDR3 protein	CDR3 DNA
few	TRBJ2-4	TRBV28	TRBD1	CASSLSGQVLAKNIQYF	TGTGCCAGCAGTTTATCTGGACAGGTCCTAGCCAAAAACATTCAGTACTTC
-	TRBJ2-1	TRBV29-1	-	CSVDPGGDEQFF	TGCAGCGTGGACCCAGGGGGGGATGAGCAGTTCTTC
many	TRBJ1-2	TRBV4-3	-	CASSQENRAFNGYTF	TGCGCCAGCAGCCAAGAAAACAGGGCGTTCAATGGCTACACCTTC
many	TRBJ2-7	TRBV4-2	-	CASSPQRVSYEQYF	TGTGCCAGCAGCCCCCAGCGGGTCTCCTACGAGCAGTACTTC
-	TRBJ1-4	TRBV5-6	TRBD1	CASSLELQGSEKLFF	TGTGCCAGCAGCTTGGAACTACAGGGGAGTGAAAAACTGTTTTTT
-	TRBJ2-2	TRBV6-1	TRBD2	CASSLAEHTGELFF	TGTGCCAGCAGTCTAGCGGAGCACACCGGGGAGCTGTTTTTT
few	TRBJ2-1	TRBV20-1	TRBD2	CSARGLGLAAYNEQFF	TGCAGTGCTAGAGGACTGGGACTAGCGGCCTACAATGAGCAGTTCTTC
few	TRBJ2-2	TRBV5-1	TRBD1	CASSPRGQGTGELFF	TGCGCCAGCAGCCCTCGGGGACAGGGCACCGGGGAGCTGTTTTTT
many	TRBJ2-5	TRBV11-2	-	CASSFSGYQETQYF	TGTGCCAGCAGCTTTAGCGGTTACCAAGAGACCCAGTACTTC
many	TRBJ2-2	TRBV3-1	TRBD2	CASSPRLAVNTGELFF	TGTGCCAGCAGCCCCCGACTAGCGGTGAACACCGGGGAGCTGTTTTTT
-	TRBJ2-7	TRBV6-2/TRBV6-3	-	CASWDSGSYEQYF	TGTGCCAGCTGGGACTCAGGCTCCTACGAGCAGTACTTC
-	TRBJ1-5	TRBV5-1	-	CASKLGLGDSNQPQHF	TGCGCCAGCAAATTGGGATTAGGGGATAGCAATCAGCCCCAGCATTTT
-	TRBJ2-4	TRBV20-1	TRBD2	CSAETSGSGRVPNIQYF	TGCAGTGCCGAAACTAGCGGGAGCGGGAGGGTCCCGAACATTCAGTACTTC
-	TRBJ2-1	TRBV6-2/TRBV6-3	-	CASSYLASEYNEQFF	TGTGCCAGCAGTTATTTGGCTAGCGAATACAATGAGCAGTTCTTC
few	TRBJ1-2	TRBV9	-	CASSVEPERGYTF	TGTGCCAGCAGCGTAGAGCCTGAGCGCGGCTACACCTTC
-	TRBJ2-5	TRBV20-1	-	CSARELGQGETQYF	TGCAGTGCTAGAGAATTGGGGCAGGGAGAGACCCAGTACTTC
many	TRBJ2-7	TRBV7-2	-	CASSSLGGSYEQYF	TGTGCCAGCAGCTCCCTGGGGGGATCCTACGAGCAGTACTTC
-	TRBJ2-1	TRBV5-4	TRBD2	CASSYTSGRNEQFF	TGTGCCAGCAGCTACACTAGCGGGAGGAATGAGCAGTTCTTC
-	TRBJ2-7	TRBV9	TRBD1	CASSPRSAGGNEQYF	TGTGCCAGCAGCCCGAGGAGCGCAGGGGGCAACGAGCAGTACTTC
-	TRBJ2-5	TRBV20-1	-	CSGGIETQYF	TGCAGTGGAGGGATAGAGACCCAGTACTTC
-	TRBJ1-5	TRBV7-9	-	CASSKGPRQPQHF	TGTGCCAGCAGCAAGGGACCCAGGCAGCCCCAGCATTTT
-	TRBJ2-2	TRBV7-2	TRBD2	CASSPRGLAGVAGELFF	TGTGCCAGCAGCCCCCGCGGACTAGCGGGAGTAGCCGGGGAGCTGTTTTTT
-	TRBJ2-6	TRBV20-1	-	CSATDRHASSGANVLTF	TGCAGTGCTACCGACAGGCACGCAAGCTCTGGGGCCAACGTCCTGACTTTC
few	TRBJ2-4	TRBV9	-	CASSAEAGTKNIQYF	TGTGCCAGCAGCGCCGAGGCGGGTACCAAAAACATTCAGTACTTC
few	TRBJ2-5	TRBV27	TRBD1	CASSFHRTGSETQYF	TGTGCCAGCAGTTTCCATAGGACAGGGTCTGAGACCCAGTACTTC
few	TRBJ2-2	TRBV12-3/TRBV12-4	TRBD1	CASRPKGAENTGELFF	TGTGCCAGCAGACCTAAGGGGGCTGAGAACACCGGGGAGCTGTTTTTT
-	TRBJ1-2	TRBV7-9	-	CASSSTELIYGYTF	TGTGCCAGCAGCTCCACGGAGCTTATCTATGGCTACACCTTC
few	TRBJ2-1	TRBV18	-	CASSPTDSYNEQFF	TGTGCCAGCTCACCGACAGACTCCTACAATGAGCAGTTCTTC
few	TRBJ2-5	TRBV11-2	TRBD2	CASSLGSASGGGEQETQYF	TGTGCCAGCAGCTTAGGATCGGCTAGCGGGGGAGGGGAGCAAGAGACCCAGTACTTC
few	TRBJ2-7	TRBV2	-	CASSEPLGNYEQYF	TGTGCCAGCAGTGAACCCCTGGGCAACTACGAGCAGTACTTC
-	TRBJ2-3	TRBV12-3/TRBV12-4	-	CASGPSGTDTQYF	TGTGCCAGCGGACCCTCCGGGACAGATACGCAGTATTTT
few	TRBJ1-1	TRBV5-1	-	CASSEPGPTPAFF	TGCGCCAGCAGCGAACCGGGACCGACCCCGGCTTTCTTT
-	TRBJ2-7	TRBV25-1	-	CASSEWGSRTYEQYF	TGTGCCAGCAGTGAATGGGGCTCCCGAACCTACGAGCAGTACTTC
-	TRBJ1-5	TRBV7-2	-	CASSLTPGNQPQHF	TGTGCCAGCAGCTTAACGCCAGGCAATCAGCCCCAGCATTTT
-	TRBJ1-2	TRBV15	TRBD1	CATSSQGAGSGGYTF	TGTGCCACCAGCTCGCAGGGGGCGGGATCCGGGGGCTACACCTTC
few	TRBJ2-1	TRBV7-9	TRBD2	CASSRTSGVVNEQFF	TGTGCCAGCAGCCGGACTAGCGGGGTGGTCAATGAGCAGTTCTTC
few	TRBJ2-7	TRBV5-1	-	CASSLEASASYEQYF	TGCGCCAGCAGCTTGGAGGCTAGCGCTTCCTACGAGCAGTACTTC
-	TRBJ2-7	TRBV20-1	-	CSARDITSYEQYF	TGCAGTGCCAGGGACATAACATCCTACGAGCAGTACTTC
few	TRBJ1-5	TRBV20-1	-	CSATKGQVNQPQHF	TGCAGTGCTACCAAAGGACAAGTTAATCAGCCCCAGCATTTT
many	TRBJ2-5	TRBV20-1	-	CSARILGGQQETQYF	TGCAGTGCTAGAATCCTGGGGGGACAGCAAGAGACCCAGTACTTC
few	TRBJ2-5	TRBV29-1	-	CSVDLRRRETQYF	TGCAGCGTTGATCTCCGACGGCGGGAGACCCAGTACTTC
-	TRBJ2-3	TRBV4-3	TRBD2	CASSQKRGGTSTDTQYF	TGCGCCAGCAGCCAAAAACGCGGGGGAACCAGCACAGATACGCAGTATTTT
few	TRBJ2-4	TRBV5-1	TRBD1	CASSRTGTGYAKNIQYF	TGCGCCAGCAGCCGGACCGGGACAGGTTACGCCAAAAACATTCAGTACTTC
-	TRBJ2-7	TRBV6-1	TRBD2	CASGFSGTYEQYF	TGTGCCAGCGGGTTTAGCGGGACCTACGAGCAGTACTTC
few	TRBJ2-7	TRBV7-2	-	CASSLAPGGRGEQYF	TGTGCCAGCAGCTTAGCCCCGGGGGGCAGGGGAGAGCAGTACTTC
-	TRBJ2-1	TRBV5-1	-	CASSLERGSDEQFF	TGCGCCAGCAGCTTGGAACGGGGGTCTGATGAGCAGTTCTTC
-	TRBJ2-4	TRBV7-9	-	CASSPLGSIQYF	TGTGCCAGCAGCCCTCTAGGTAGCATTCAGTACTTC